The present entry profiles one TCR beta chain with its context. Its cognate antigen is unknown. Data came from immunoSEQ multiplex PCR; TCRdb stores just in-frame clones and leaves some out. The repertoire includes hundreds of thousands of clones, roughly 86% of them detected once, and roughly 1.2% sits in the top ten. These data come from a study of cytomegalovirus exposure and HLA in healthy donors. The CDR3 runs to 15 residues. CDR1 is SGDLS and CDR2 is YYNGEE in the germline V gene. The V end lost 3 bases, the J end lost 7 bases, and 20 bases lay between the germline ends. The study's findings and limits: Most TCR sequences showed up rarely, but some public TCRs showed up in many donors. The authors enumerated 150 to 200 TCR beta chains as linked to cytomegalovirus.

The receptor was derived from a woman under 40 in good health and CMV-seropositive. The gene calls are TRBV9 and TRBJ2-7; weak D call: TRBD1 (7 bases). What was sequenced was PBMCs. CDR3 in amino acids: CASSAKETGTYEQYF. CDR3 DNA sequence: TGTGCCAGCAGCGCAAAGGAGACAGGGACTTATGAGCAGTACTTC.